The 5 T cell receptor beta chains below come from one sample, sequenced in a study of metastatic and nonmetastatic thyroid tumors. Through MiXCR, TCRdb re-clonotyped the PCR reads. This sample has 70,000 or so clones, with more than 13% found just once. Thyroid surgery had not been preceded by any treatment in any patient. The sequencing input was blood. The receptors originated from a male donor with papillary thyroid cancer or a benign thyroid nodule (not recorded which). Some clones in this sample may be carry-over from other donors' samples.

This clone was observed a handful of times. A clone one base away is much larger, so this may be a read error. This chain connects TRBV6-1 to TRBJ2-3, with no clear D. The CDR3 length is 14 residues. V gave up 6 bases and J gave up 6 bases, with 16 bases separating them. The V gene's germline CDR1 is MNHNS and CDR2 SASEGT. The CDR3 DNA sequence: TGTGCCAGCAGCCCTGAAACGTCTAGGGATACGCAGTATTTT. It codes for CASSPETSRDTQYF.

In this sample, this clone turned up a few times. The chain employs TRBV2 and TRBJ2-3; D not resolved. The V end lost 6 bases, the J end lost 5 bases, and 12 bases lay between the germline ends. CDR3 length: 13 residues. The germline V gene has CDR1 SNHLY and CDR2 FYNNEI. As DNA, the CDR3 is TGTGCCAGCAGACTCTTCGAGCAAGATACGCAGTATTTT. Translating it yields CASRLFEQDTQYF.

This clone showed up many times. The chain is built from TRBV27 and TRBJ2-7; 7 nucleotides agree with TRBD2. Germline lookup yields CDR1 MNHEY and CDR2 SMNVEV (reference sequence). Losses at the gene ends were 3 bases for V and 0 bases for J; bases not matched to a gene: 2. The CDR3 runs to 14 residues. CDR3 sequence: CASSFTSASYEQYF. The CDR3, as DNA: TGTGCCAGCAGTTTTACTAGCGCCTCCTACGAGCAGTACTTC.

A few counts support this clone. Being one base from a much bigger clone, this may be a read error. The chain recombines TRBV5-4 with TRBJ2-3, with a possible D match to TRBD1 (5 bases). The CDR3 extends over 15 amino acids. V was cut by 4 bases and J by 2 bases, with 14 bases left in between. Germline V CDR1 and CDR2: SGHNT, YYREEE (reference sequence). CDR3 sequence (DNA): TGTGCCAGCAGCCTCCGACAGTGGCCCACAGATACGCAGTATTTT. Its translation is CASSLRQWPTDTQYF.

This clone was seen at least ten times. One end of the junction is discordant with germline, which a read error may explain. The chain recombines TRBV7-7 with TRBJ2-5; 8 nucleotides align to TRBD1. The CDR3 is 15 residues long. Germline loops: CDR1 SSHAT, CDR2 FNYEAQ (reference sequence). CDR3 coding DNA: TGTGCTAGCAGCCGCGGACAGGGTGGGCAAGAGACCCAGTACTTC. It specifies CASSRGQGGQETQYF.